This T cell receptor (beta chain) is drawn from a study of CD8 T cells in ankylosing spondylitis. This clonotype was observed many times. The antigen is unknown. CDR1 is MNHEY and CDR2 is SVGAGI in the germline V gene. The CDR3 length is 15 residues. The V and J ends lost 3 bases and 4 bases respectively, with 13 bases between them. Study-wide points: As reported, disease-linked clones showed significant enrichment in matched ankylosing spondylitis synovial fluid.

TCRdb re-derived calls from the 5' RACE reads in MiXCR, one entry per CDR3 protein. The sample includes around 150,000 distinct CDR3 sequences, roughly 18% of them seen just once. The V gene is TRBV6-5, the J gene TRBJ1-3, with D unresolved. The sequenced material came from blood, either unsorted or a sorted T cell fraction (not recorded which). This TCR derives from a male donor with ankylosing spondylitis or in good health (not recorded which). The DNA of the CDR3 is TGTGCCAGCAGTTATTCGGTTATCCCGGGAAACACCATATATTTT. Amino acids: CASSYSVIPGNTIYF.